The subject of this entry is one T cell receptor beta chain. Its specificity is not known. This record belongs to a study of T cell repertoires in cytomegalovirus infection. The study, taken as a whole, reports: Identification of carriers of CMV plus the relevant HLA was performed using cumulative public TCR beta family frequency. CMV-specific TCR beta clonotypes restricted by HLA-C dominated the ex vivo response.

The germline V gene has CDR1 MNHNS and CDR2 SASEGT. The CDR3 extends over 14 amino acids. The germline V and J ends were trimmed by 8 bases and 8 bases, with 18 bases remaining between them. One entry per CDR3 protein, called by TCRdb with MiXCR from the reads. The sample shows around 170,000 distinct CDR3 sequences, 17% of them seen only once. This rearrangement joins TRBV6-1 to TRBJ2-2; no firm D call. Material: CD8+ T cells from PBMCs. The receptor was isolated from a human donor in good health (CMV status not recorded). Some clones in this sample may be carry-over from other donors' samples. CDR3 residues: CASRTGGGTGELFF. CDR3 in DNA: TGTGCCAGCCGAACGGGTGGCGGAACGGGGGAGCTGTTTTTT.